These 15 T cell receptor beta chains came from one sample sequenced in a study of early T cells in non-severe SARS-CoV-2 infection. TCRdb re-analysed the 5' RACE reads in MiXCR, keeping a single row per CDR3 protein. The sample shows roughly 110,000 distinct CDR3 sequences, around 10% of them seen only once. The sample consisted of whole blood. The receptors stem from an adult who was a healthcare worker with PCR-confirmed SARS-CoV-2 infection or an uninfected control (not recorded which).

The CDR3 DNA sequence: TGTGCCAGCAGTCCGAGACAGGGAGACAATGGCTACACCTTC. Protein product: CASSPRQGDNGYTF. The chain couples TRBV2 to TRBJ1-2, with 7 bases lining up with TRBD1. After removal of 5 bases from V and 6 bases from J, the junction contained 9 bases not matched to a gene. The CDR3 extends over 14 amino acids. From germline, CDR1 is SNHLY and CDR2 FYNNEI.

Many counts were recorded for this clonotype. V and J are TRBV11-2 and TRBJ2-1; D possibly matches TRBD1 or TRBD2 (5 bases each). The CDR3 runs 15 residues. CDR1 and CDR2 (germline): SGHAT, FQNNGV. The V gene lost 5 bases and the J gene lost 3 bases, with 14 bases spanning the gap. In nucleotides, the CDR3 is TGTGCCAGCAGCGTCCGGGACGCGTACTACAATGAGCAGTTCTTC. Its protein is CASSVRDAYYNEQFF.

This clonotype was counted only a few times. The chain links TRBV10-1 to TRBJ1-1; perhaps TRBD1 as D (5 bases). Germline CDR1 reads WNHNN; CDR2 reads SYGVQD (reference sequence). The CDR3 loop spans 13 amino acids. Trimming removed 5 bases at V and 6 bases at J, with 13 bases between. CDR3 in DNA: TGCGCCAGCAGTCGGGACGGCGAACCTGAAGCTTTCTTT. It yields the protein CASSRDGEPEAFF.

This clonotype was seen repeatedly, ten times or more. V is TRBV7-2 and J is TRBJ2-1, with a weak D call TRBD2 (5 bases). The ends were cut back, 1 base at V and 2 bases at J, with 12 bases in the middle. Per the germline V gene, CDR1 is SGHTA and CDR2 is FQGNSA. The CDR3 contains 16 residues. The CDR3 reads CASSLDSSVPYNEQFF. In DNA form, the CDR3 reads TGTGCCAGCAGCTTAGATAGTAGCGTCCCCTACAATGAGCAGTTCTTC.

In its sample, this clonotype was seen many times. The V and J genes are TRBV5-1 and TRBJ1-4; weak D call: TRBD1 (5 bases). Germline V CDR1 and CDR2: SGHRS, YFSETQ. The V and J ends lost 0 bases and 5 bases respectively, with 8 bases between them. This CDR3 region has 14 residues. Written as DNA, the CDR3 is TGCGCCAGCAGCTTGGGACAGAGAAATGAAAAACTGTTTTTT. It encodes CASSLGQRNEKLFF.

This clonotype was observed many times. V gene TRBV12-3 or TRBV12-4 combines with J gene TRBJ2-2; perhaps D is TRBD1 or TRBD2 (5 bases each). The V gene lost 6 bases and the J gene lost 4 bases, with 15 bases spanning the gap. This CDR3 is built from 15 residues. Here the CDR3 DNA reads TGTGCCAGCAGCCTCCGGGAAAGGGGCACCGGGGAGCTGTTTTTT. Translated, it gives CASSLRERGTGELFF.

This clonotype was recorded at least ten times. The chain links TRBV6-2 or TRBV6-3 to TRBJ2-2, with TRBD2 identical over 14 bases. Germline V lookup: CDR1 MNHEY, CDR2 SVGEGT. The J segment lost 9 bases and the V segment lost 5 bases, leaving 14 bases of the junction unmatched. The CDR3 extends over 18 amino acids. CDR3: CASSPTGMTSGRARELFF. The CDR3 DNA is TGTGCCAGCAGTCCCACAGGAATGACTAGCGGGAGGGCCAGGGAGCTGTTTTTT.

In this sample, this clonotype turned up many times. This sequence joins TRBV10-3 and TRBJ1-1; 7 bases align to TRBD1. CDR3 length equals 12 residues. In germline, CDR1 is ENHRY, CDR2 SYGVKD. The V gene end was trimmed by 4 bases and the J gene end by 10 bases; junction bases not matched to a gene: 6. CDR3 coding DNA: TGTGCCATCAGTGCCCCAAAGGGGGCAGCTTTCTTT. It is translated as CAISAPKGAAFF.

This clonotype has a handful of counts. This chain uses TRBV7-2 with TRBJ2-2; 11 positions agree with TRBD2. This CDR3 region has 18 residues. Trimming took 5 bases from V and 6 from J; bases not matched to a gene: 14. Germline loops: CDR1 SGHTA, CDR2 FQGNSA. The CDR3 reads CASSGGDSGRARAGELFF. Here the CDR3 DNA reads TGTGCCAGCAGCGGCGGTGATAGCGGGAGGGCTCGGGCCGGGGAGCTGTTTTTT.

This chain joins TRBV12-3 or TRBV12-4 and TRBJ2-1; tentative D call: TRBD1 (5 bases). The V end lost 7 bases, the J end lost 10 bases, and 17 bases lay between the germline ends. The CDR3 length is 13 residues. The CDR3 loop is CASTDSPTGEQFF. The CDR3 DNA sequence: TGTGCCAGCACTGACAGTCCCACAGGAGAGCAGTTCTTC.

The table lists this clonotype with many counts. The J gene is TRBJ2-4, the V gene TRBV29-1; D is unclear. Trimming left V 4 bases short and J 8 bases short, with 9 bases between. This CDR3 has 11 amino acids. The V gene's germline CDR1 is SQVTM and CDR2 ANQGSEA. CDR3 nucleotide sequence: TGCAGCGTTGTGGAAGTGGACATTCAGTACTTC. Its protein is CSVVEVDIQYF. The full variable domain, its missing parts supplied by reference TRBV29-1 and TRBJ2-4, is SAVISQKPSRDICQRGTSLTIQCQVDSQVTMMFWYRQQPGQSLTLIATANQGSEATYESGFVIDKFPISRPNLTFSTLTVSNMSPEDSSIYLCSVVEVDIQYFGAGTRLSVL.

The V gene is TRBV6-6, the J gene TRBJ2-5; D unclear. The V end was cut by 2 bases, the J end by 3 bases, with 10 bases between. Germline CDR1 reads MNHNY; CDR2 reads SVGAGI (reference sequence). The CDR3 is 14 residues long. DNA for the CDR3: TGTGCCAGCAGTTACCCCCCTGAGGAAGAGACCCAGTACTTC. Translation gives CASSYPPEEETQYF.

This clonotype has just a few counts. The gene calls are TRBV14 and TRBJ2-3; the D gene could be TRBD1 or TRBD2 (5 bases each). The CDR3 consists of 14 residues. V dropped 7 bases and J dropped 4 bases, with 15 bases sitting between them. Germline loops: CDR1 SGHDN, CDR2 FVKESK. Written as DNA, the CDR3 is TGTGCCAGCATGGACGGGACCCAGCCAGATACGCAGTATTTT. Amino acid sequence: CASMDGTQPDTQYF. The whole variable domain, filled in from reference TRBV14 and TRBJ2-3, reads EAGVTQFPSHSVIEKGQTVTLRCDPISGHDNLYWYRRVMGKEIKFLLHFVKESKQDESGMPNNRFLAERTGGTYSTLKVQPAELEDSGVYFCASMDGTQPDTQYFGPGTRLTVL.

The chain has TRBV5-1 and TRBJ1-3; 7 positions match TRBD1. The CDR3 consists of 14 residues. Trimming cost V 3 bases and J 3 bases; bases outside gene matches: 3. Germline values: CDR1 SGHRS, CDR2 YFSETQ. The CDR3: CASSSTGDGNTIYF. As DNA, the CDR3 is TGCGCCAGCAGCTCAACAGGGGATGGAAACACCATATATTTT.

Many counts were recorded for this clonotype. V gene TRBV3-1 combines with J gene TRBJ1-2, with 7 bases identical to TRBD1. CDR1 LGHDT and CDR2 YNNKEL come from the germline V gene (reference sequence). V lost 5 bases, J lost 5 bases, and 5 bases stayed unmatched. CDR3 length: 13 amino acids. Here the CDR3 reads CASSGTAQYGYTF. The CDR3 DNA reads as TGTGCCAGCAGCGGGACAGCGCAGTATGGCTACACCTTC. Full variable domain (outside the CDR3, taken from reference TRBV3-1 and TRBJ1-2): DTAVSQTPKYLVTQMGNDKSIKCEQNLGHDTMYWYKQDSKKFLKIMFSYNNKELIINETVPNRFSPKSPDKAHLNLHINSLELGDSAVYFCASSGTAQYGYTFGSGTRLTVV.